This T cell receptor beta chain was retrieved from a study of blood T cell repertoires in COVID-19. CDR3 size: 15 residues. V was shortened by 5 bases and J by 1 base, with 14 bases between the two germline ends. Germline V CDR1 and CDR2: SGHTA, FQGNSA. Per the authors' pipeline: Using reference gene primer amplification, nucleated cell counts were estimated. The assay was immunoSEQ multiplex PCR, and TCRdb's table has in-frame clones only and misses some. V and J calls and clone size are as listed in that table; D and trimming were resolved from the DNA. The sample yields under 150,000 clones, around nine tenths seen once.

V is TRBV7-2 and J is TRBJ1-1; D unresolved. This clonotype originated in a human donor with active COVID-19. The donor label of this sample is uncertain. The specimen sequenced was peripheral blood. CDR3 DNA sequence: TGTGCCAGCAGCCCGTCACCCCGAGGGAACACTGAAGCTTTCTTT. Its translation: CASSPSPRGNTEAFF.